This paragraph reports one T cell receptor beta chain. Profiled with immunoSEQ multiplex PCR; TCRdb holds only in-frame clones, not every one. The sample has tens of thousands of clones, roughly 90% seen once. This sample is part of a study of T cells in localized non-small cell lung cancer. This CDR3 has 15 residues. The germline V gene encodes CDR1 WNHNN and CDR2 SYGVQD (reference sequence). V lost 6 bases and J lost 3; bases outside the gene matches: 6. The specimen comprised peripheral blood, sampled before any cancer treatment. The source of this sequence is a man between 40 and 69 years old with stage I squamous cell lung carcinoma. The chain is built from TRBV10-1 and TRBJ1-3; 9 bases are a match to TRBD1. CDR3 protein: CASSASGQGGNTIYF. For the CDR3, the DNA is TGCGCCAGCAGCGCCTCGGGACAGGGTGGAAACACCATATATTTT.